This TCR beta chain derives from a study of T cell responses to AZD1222 COVID-19 vaccine. General study results and limits: Just six AZD1222 recipients tested seropositive at baseline. When two AZD1222 doses had been given, Spike-specific TCR breadth and depth rose. White British people made up most donors, females outnumbered males, and clonal diversity was possibly underestimated. Spike regions recognized by vaccine-associated CD4 TCRs spanned the protein, led by 160-218 and 743-854.

CDR3 length: 15 amino acids. V was trimmed by 1 base and J by 5 bases, leaving 14 bases between them. CDR1 is MGHRA, CDR2 YSYEKL, per germline. Concerning this clone: Its specificity is not known.

Profiled with immunoSEQ multiplex PCR; TCRdb holds only in-frame clones, not every one. The repertoire holds more than 95,000 clones, about 90% seen once, with 7.5% in the top ten. The rearrangement uses TRBV4-1 and TRBJ2-5; D unclear. The clonotype comes from an adult in good health. Specimen: peripheral blood, collected on day 0 of AZD1222 vaccination. The CDR3 DNA follows: TGCGCCAGCAGCCAAGTGCTGGCCTCCCGGGAGACCCAGTACTTC. Encoded protein: CASSQVLASRETQYF.